Following are 16 T cell receptor beta chains from one sample sequenced in a study of T-cell reconstitution after alpha-beta-depleted transplantation in children. Unique molecular identifiers were incorporated into the prepared TCRbeta library. MiXCR, run by TCRdb on the PCR reads, gives a single entry per CDR3 protein. The table has 450,000 to 600,000 distinct CDR3 sequences, about 30% seen once. Sequenced material: PBMCs from the stem cell graft donor, taken from the stem cell graft. These receptors were collected from a human donor who donated a stem cell graft to a child with aplastic anemia.

The table lists this clonotype with a few counts. The V call is TRBV12-3 or TRBV12-4, the J call TRBJ2-7; tentatively, D is TRBD1 or TRBD2 (5 bases each). The CDR3 sequence is 12 residues long. With 6 bases removed from V and 4 bases from J, the gap between germline ends came to 10 bases. CDR3 loop: CASSHGGYEQYV. The DNA for the CDR3 is TGTGCCAGCAGCCATGGGGGTTACGAGCAGTACGTC.

The V and J genes are TRBV29-1 and TRBJ1-2; D is undetermined. Germline lookup yields CDR1 SQVTM and CDR2 ANQGSEA. The CDR3 is 16 amino acids. V was cut by 4 bases and J by 3 bases, with 21 bases left in between. The CDR3 nucleotides are TGCAGCGTTGGCCCGGATTCATCCCGTTCTGACTATGGCTACACCTTC. Amino acid sequence: CSVGPDSSRSDYGYTF.

This chain connects TRBV12-3 or TRBV12-4 to TRBJ2-4; the match to TRBD2 covers 10 bases. CDR3 length: 15 residues. The J segment lost 9 bases and the V segment lost 4 bases, leaving 9 bases of the junction unmatched. CDR3 DNA sequence: TGTGCCAGCAGTTCCCAGCGGGAGGGACGAGGCATTCAGTACTTC. It codes for CASSSQREGRGIQYF.

The rearrangement links TRBV10-3 to TRBJ2-1; D uncertain. The CDR3 is made up of 14 amino acids. Germline-derived CDR1 and CDR2 are ENHRY and SYGVKD. With 7 bases removed from V and 6 bases from J, the gap between germline ends came to 16 bases. The CDR3 sequence: CAIKISESLNEQFF. Written as DNA, the CDR3 is TGTGCCATCAAGATATCTGAGTCTCTCAATGAGCAGTTCTTC.

This clonotype turned up a few times. The chain combines TRBV20-1 with TRBJ1-5, with a tentative D call TRBD1 (5 bases). The V end lost 6 bases, the J end lost 5 bases, and 14 bases lay between the germline ends. The CDR3 sequence is 13 residues long. CDR1 DFQATT and CDR2 SNEGSKA come from the germline V gene (reference sequence). CDR3 bases: TGCAGTGCCACCCCGGGACTATATCAGCCCCAGCATTTT. It codes for CSATPGLYQPQHF.

The count of this clonotype is one. The CDR3 coding sequence is TGTGCCAGCAAAGACAGGGATGGGGCCAACGTCCTGACTTTC. It translates to CASKDRDGANVLTF. This chain joins TRBV12-3 or TRBV12-4 and TRBJ2-6; 7 bases map to TRBD1. J lost 3 bases, V lost 7 bases, and 3 bases had no gene match. The CDR3 extends over 14 amino acids.

The chain has TRBV13 and TRBJ2-7; TRBD2 might be the D (7 bases). Trimming took 5 bases from V and 3 from J, leaving 17 bases between them. CDR3 length: 15 residues. Looked up from germline, CDR1 is PRHDT and CDR2 is FYEKMQ (reference sequence). The CDR3 DNA is TGTGCCAGCAGCGTCTCGGGGGGCGCCTTCTACGAGCAGTACGTC. Translating it yields CASSVSGGAFYEQYV.

This clonotype was recorded a few times. This chain uses TRBV20-1 with TRBJ2-3; D not resolved. Germline lookup yields CDR1 DFQATT and CDR2 SNEGSKA (reference sequence). Trimming removed 1 base at V and 1 base at J, with 12 bases between. The length of the CDR3 is 15 residues. The CDR3, as DNA: TGCAGTGCTAGAGGCCCTTACCGGGGCACAGATACGCAGTATTTT. This encodes CSARGPYRGTDTQYF.

V and J are TRBV5-1 and TRBJ2-2; D is undetermined. The CDR3 spans 16 residues. V lost 0 bases and J lost 4, with 13 bases in between. Germline V CDR1 and CDR2: SGHRS, YFSETQ. CDR3 region: CASSLDGIGVTGELFF. DNA of the CDR3: TGCGCCAGCAGCTTGGACGGCATAGGTGTCACCGGGGAGCTGTTTTTT. The entire variable domain, with the rest obtained from reference TRBV5-1 and TRBJ2-2, is as follows: KAGVTQTPRYLIKTRGQQVTLSCSPISGHRSVSWYQQTPGQGLQFLFEYFSETQRNKGNFPGRFSGRQFSNSRSEMNVSTLELGDSALYLCASSLDGIGVTGELFFGEGSRLTVL.

The rearrangement uses TRBV12-3 or TRBV12-4 and TRBJ2-7; 9 nucleotides align to TRBD1. The length of the CDR3 is 14 residues. The trim removed 6 bases at V and 7 bases at J, leaving 10 bases unmatched. The CDR3 nucleotides read TGTGCCAGCAGCCGTCCGGGACAGGGACGGGAGCAGTACGTC. Translating it yields CASSRPGQGREQYV.

This clonotype was counted only a few times. The chain combines TRBV28 with TRBJ1-1; D may be TRBD1 (5 bases). Trimming shortened V by 5 bases and J by 5 bases, and 9 bases separated the two germline ends. The CDR3 extends over 12 amino acids. Germline V gene data show CDR1 as MDHEN and CDR2 as SYDVKM. The CDR3 is CASSAGRTEAFF. As DNA, the CDR3 is TGTGCCAGCAGTGCAGGGAGAACTGAAGCTTTCTTT.

The chain employs TRBV5-4 and TRBJ2-1; a possible D gene is TRBD2 (5 bases). From germline, CDR1 is SGHNT and CDR2 YYREEE (reference sequence). There are 15 residues in the CDR3. V shed 1 base and J shed 6 bases, with 14 bases lying between them. CDR3 nucleotides: TGTGCCAGCAGCTTGAATTTAAAGGGAGTCAATGAGCAGTTCTTC. It translates to CASSLNLKGVNEQFF.

The chain has TRBV3-1 and TRBJ2-5; TRBD1 matches 10 bases. The germline CDR1 and CDR2 sequences are LGHDT and YNNKEL (reference sequence). V was pared by 4 bases and J by 4 bases, with 12 bases of the junction left unmatched. This CDR3 is 17 amino acids long. The CDR3 is CASSLLSGRTGGETQYF. In DNA form, the CDR3 reads TGTGCCAGCAGCCTCCTAAGTGGGCGGACAGGGGGAGAGACCCAGTACTTC.

V gene TRBV15 combines with J gene TRBJ2-1, with D maybe TRBD1 (6 bases). Germline V gene lookup returns CDR1 LNHNV and CDR2 YYDKDF (reference sequence). The CDR3 totals 15 residues. Trimming took off 0 bases at V and 4 bases at J, with 10 bases between the two ends. CDR3 nucleotides: TGTGCCACCAGCAGAGAATTAGGGACATACAATGAGCAGTTCTTC. It yields the protein CATSRELGTYNEQFF.

The chain has TRBV5-1 and TRBJ1-1; D remains unclear. The CDR3 is 16 residues long. V shed 0 bases and J shed 3 bases, with 15 bases lying between them. The germline gives CDR1 SGHRS, CDR2 YFSETQ. CDR3 amino acids: CASSLEVGPGHTEAFF. CDR3 nucleotides: TGCGCCAGCAGCTTGGAAGTCGGCCCAGGTCACACTGAAGCTTTCTTT. Full variable domain (remainder filled in from reference TRBV5-1 and TRBJ1-1): KAGVTQTPRYLIKTRGQQVTLSCSPISGHRSVSWYQQTPGQGLQFLFEYFSETQRNKGNFPGRFSGRQFSNSRSEMNVSTLELGDSALYLCASSLEVGPGHTEAFFGQGTRLTVV.

The rearrangement joins TRBV7-2 to TRBJ2-2, with 11 bases that match TRBD2. This CDR3 spans 16 amino acids. Germline assignment: CDR1 SGHTA and CDR2 FQGNSA. V lost 6 bases to trimming and J lost 8 bases; unmatched junction nucleotides: 11. Here the CDR3 DNA reads TGTGCCAGCAGTCGTAGCGGGAGGGTATCCAGGGGGGAGCTGTTTTTT. This sequence encodes CASSRSGRVSRGELFF. Full variable domain (remainder filled in from reference TRBV7-2 and TRBJ2-2): GAGVSQSPSNKVTEKGKDVELRCDPISGHTALYWYRQSLGQGLEFLIYFQGNSAPDKSGLPSDRFSAERTGGSVSTLTIQRTQQEDSAVYLCASSRSGRVSRGELFFGEGSRLTVL.